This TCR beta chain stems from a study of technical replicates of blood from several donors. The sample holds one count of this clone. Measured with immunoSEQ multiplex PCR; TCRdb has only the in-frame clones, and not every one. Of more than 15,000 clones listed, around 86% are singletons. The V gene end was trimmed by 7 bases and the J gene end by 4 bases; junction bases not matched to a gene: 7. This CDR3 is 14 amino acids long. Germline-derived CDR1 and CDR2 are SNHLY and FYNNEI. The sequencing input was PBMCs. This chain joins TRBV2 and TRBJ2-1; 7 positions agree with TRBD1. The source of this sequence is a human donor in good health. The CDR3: CASTGDSRYNEQFF. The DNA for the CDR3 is TGTGCCAGCACCGGGGACAGTCGATACAATGAGCAGTTCTTC.